The entry below gives a single T cell receptor beta chain sequence along with its context. What it binds is unknown. These data come from a study of T cells in Graves' hyperthyroidism and ophthalmopathy. Study-wide context: Peripheral blood specimens were obtained at initial diagnosis, prior to any treatment. Whole-study results and caveats: Separating ophthalmopathy from stable hyperthyroidism was achieved by a 13 V-J model.

Diagnoses were established using clinical symptoms, serum thyroxine and TRAb, thyroid ultrasound and orbital computed tomography. The CDR3 regions of TCR beta were amplified from RNA transcripts. Initially, a first-round RT-PCR of the TCR CDR3 employed the HTBI primer set. One entry per CDR3 protein results from TCRdb running MiXCR on the multiplex PCR reads. Of about 380,000 distinct CDR3 sequences listed, 15% to 20% are singletons. Germline trimming cut 6 bases from V and 7 bases from J; bases unmatched to any gene: 10. CDR1 is DFQATT, CDR2 SNEGSKA, per germline (reference sequence). The CDR3 is made up of 15 amino acids.

This receptor was identified in a man aged 18 to 35 with Graves' ophthalmopathy. This rearrangement joins TRBV20-1 to TRBJ1-6; 9 bases match TRBD1. The specimen was blood. CDR3 sequence (DNA): TGCAGTGCCCCCCCCGAGGGACAGGGCAATTCACCCCTCCACTTT. It codes for CSAPPEGQGNSPLHF.